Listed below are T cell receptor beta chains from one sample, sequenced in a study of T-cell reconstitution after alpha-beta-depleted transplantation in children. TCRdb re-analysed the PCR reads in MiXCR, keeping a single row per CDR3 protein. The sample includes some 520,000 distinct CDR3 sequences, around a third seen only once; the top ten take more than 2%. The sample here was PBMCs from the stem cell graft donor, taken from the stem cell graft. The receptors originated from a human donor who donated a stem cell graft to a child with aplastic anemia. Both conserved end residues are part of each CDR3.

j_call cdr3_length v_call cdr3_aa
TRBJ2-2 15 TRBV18 CASSPYRGRNGELFF
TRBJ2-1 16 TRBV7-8 CASSLLAPRFYNEQFF
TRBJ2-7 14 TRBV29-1 CSAEGQGASYEQYF
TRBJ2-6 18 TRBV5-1 CASSLDISAGPGANVLTF
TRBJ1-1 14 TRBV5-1 CASRNRGLNTEAFF
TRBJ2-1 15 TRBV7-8 CASSFSGGAANEQFF
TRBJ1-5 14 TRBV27 CASRGAGASLPQHF
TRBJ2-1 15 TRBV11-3 CASSRLAGEYNEQFF
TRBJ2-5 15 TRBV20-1 CSASVTSGTQETQYF
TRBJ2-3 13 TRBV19 CASSMDRGDTQYF
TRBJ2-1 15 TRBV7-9 CASSFGGTGGNEQFF
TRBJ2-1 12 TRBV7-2 CASSPIVFGQFF